This entry lists 20 T cell receptor beta chains sequenced from one sample in a study of shared clonotypes between healthy human individuals. The data were produced by immunoSEQ multiplex PCR, yet TCRdb's version contains in-frame clones alone and is incomplete. The data hold approximately 640,000 clones, with approximately 79% observed a single time. Sequencing was performed on memory CD4+ T cells sorted from blood. The sample's subset: CD45RA-negative fraction. The receptors derive from a woman younger than 45 in good health.

The CDR3 reads CASSEAGQRSYEQYF. The CDR3 DNA reads TGTGCCAGCAGTGAAGCGGGGCAGAGATCCTACGAGCAGTACTTC. The J gene is TRBJ2-7, the V gene TRBV6-1; D may be TRBD1 (5 bases). There are 15 residues in the CDR3. Trimming shortened V by 0 bases and J by 1 base, and 10 bases separated the two germline ends. Germline V gives CDR1 MNHNS, CDR2 SASEGT.

The chain employs TRBV5-1 and TRBJ2-7; D may match TRBD1 or TRBD2 (6 bases each). The CDR3 extends over 11 amino acids. Trimming removed 5 bases at V and 6 bases at J, with 9 bases between. Per germline, CDR1 SGHRS and CDR2 YFSETQ. The CDR3 region has the DNA TGCGCCAGCAGGTCGGGGGCCGAGCAGTACTTC. Its translation is CASRSGAEQYF.

This sequence joins TRBV7-2 and TRBJ2-7; D remains ambiguous. V lost 1 base, J lost 4 bases, and 5 bases lay in between. Per the germline V gene, CDR1 is SGHTA and CDR2 is FQGNSA. The CDR3 has 12 amino acids. The CDR3 protein is CASSLVAYEQYF. CDR3 sequence (DNA): TGTGCCAGCAGCTTAGTCGCTTACGAGCAGTACTTC. Filled out from reference TRBV7-2 and TRBJ2-7, the complete variable domain reads GAGVSQSPSNKVTEKGKDVELRCDPISGHTALYWYRQSLGQGLEFLIYFQGNSAPDKSGLPSDRFSAERTGGSVSTLTIQRTQQEDSAVYLCASSLVAYEQYFGPGTRLTVT.

This clone was found once. Other DNA sequences in this specimen translate into the identical CDR3. The gene calls are TRBV28 and TRBJ2-2; D is unresolved. This CDR3 contains 15 residues. Germline-derived CDR1 and CDR2 are MDHEN and SYDVKM. V was clipped by 3 bases and J by 1 base, with 9 bases between them. This CDR3 reads CASSFETGNTGELFF. CDR3 nucleotide sequence: TGTGCCAGCAGTTTCGAGACGGGGAACACCGGGGAGCTGTTTTTT.

The chain couples TRBV7-9 to TRBJ2-5, with a weak D call TRBD2 (5 bases). Germline CDR1 SEHNR, CDR2 FQNEAQ (reference sequence). The CDR3 runs to 12 residues. The ends were cut back, 5 bases at V and 4 bases at J, with 8 bases in the middle. This CDR3 reads CASSHSGETQYF. CDR3 sequence (DNA): TGTGCCAGCAGCCACAGCGGAGAGACCCAGTACTTC.

This rearrangement joins TRBV13 to TRBJ2-6; 7 bases line up with TRBD1. This CDR3 has 18 amino acids. Germline lookup yields CDR1 PRHDT and CDR2 FYEKMQ (reference sequence). V shed 5 bases, J shed 0 bases, and the junction held 10 bases outside the gene matches. CDR3 protein: CASSPSTGASSGANVLTF. In nucleotides, the CDR3 is TGTGCCAGCAGCCCAAGTACAGGGGCGTCCTCTGGGGCCAACGTCCTGACTTTC.

The chain has TRBV9 and TRBJ2-5, with D maybe TRBD2 (6 bases). V gave up 0 bases and J gave up 2 bases, with 11 bases separating them. Germline V lookup: CDR1 SGDLS, CDR2 YYNGEE. The CDR3 extends over 15 amino acids. The CDR3 DNA reads as TGTGCCAGCAGCGTAGCGGGAGAAAGGCAAGAGACCCAGTACTTC. Its protein is CASSVAGERQETQYF.

This clone was seen more than once but under ten times. The V and J genes are TRBV25-1 and TRBJ2-7; no clear D gene. The germline V gene encodes CDR1 MGHDK and CDR2 SYGVNS. CDR3 length: 14 residues. Trimming removed 4 bases from V and 0 bases from J, with 10 bases in between. The CDR3: CASSVRPDSYEQYF. In DNA, the CDR3 is TGTGCCAGCAGTGTGAGACCGGACTCCTACGAGCAGTACTTC.

The rearrangement uses TRBV5-4 and TRBJ2-3, with a weak D call TRBD2 (5 bases). V lost 0 bases, J lost 2 bases, and 19 bases lay in between. CDR1 and CDR2 from the germline V gene are SGHNT and YYREEE (reference sequence). This CDR3 contains 18 residues. Written as DNA, the CDR3 is TGTGCCAGCAGCTTGGCCGGGCTCCAACGGAGGATCACAGATACGCAGTATTTT. Its protein product is CASSLAGLQRRITDTQYF.

The chain carries TRBV27 and TRBJ2-7; 8 bases line up with TRBD1. The CDR3 runs 14 residues. Unmatched junction bases numbered 4, after V lost 6 bases and J lost 0 bases. The germline CDR1 and CDR2 sequences are MNHEY and SMNVEV (reference sequence). The CDR3 DNA follows: TGTGCCAGCAGCGGGACAGGAACCTCCTACGAGCAGTACTTC. Protein: CASSGTGTSYEQYF.

This rearrangement joins TRBV19 to TRBJ2-3; no clear D gene. Looked up from germline, CDR1 is LNHDA and CDR2 is SQIVND (reference sequence). V gave up 8 bases and J gave up 1 base, with 7 bases separating them. This CDR3 has 12 amino acids. CDR3 sequence reads: CASASRTDTQYF. CDR3 DNA sequence: TGTGCCAGTGCGTCCCGCACAGATACGCAGTATTTT.

The chain has TRBV4-1 and TRBJ1-1; D perhaps matches TRBD1 (5 bases). Germline CDR1 and CDR2: MGHRA and YSYEKL. CDR3 size: 16 residues. The V and J ends lost 3 bases and 0 bases respectively, with 14 bases between them. CDR3 region: CASSHGTSPMNTEAFF. DNA for the CDR3: TGCGCCAGCAGCCACGGGACGAGCCCGATGAACACTGAAGCTTTCTTT.

The chain recombines TRBV19 with TRBJ2-7; D uncertain. Germline assignment: CDR1 LNHDA and CDR2 SQIVND (reference sequence). The CDR3 is 14 amino acids. V was cut by 4 bases and J by 2 bases, with 12 bases left in between. CDR3 sequence: CASSSKGSAYEQYF. The CDR3 DNA reads TGTGCCAGTAGTAGTAAAGGGTCAGCCTACGAGCAGTACTTC.

This clone occurred once. The rearrangement uses TRBV5-1 and TRBJ1-1; 7 bases match TRBD1. Germline V gives CDR1 SGHRS, CDR2 YFSETQ. The V segment lost 4 bases and the J segment 9 bases; nucleotides outside the gene matches: 15. This CDR3 spans 15 amino acids. CDR3 sequence: CASSPDHVQGPKAFF. CDR3 nucleotide sequence: TGCGCCAGCAGCCCCGACCACGTACAGGGGCCAAAAGCTTTCTTT.

J is TRBJ2-2 and V is TRBV15; either TRBD1 or TRBD2 may supply D (6 bases each). Germline loops: CDR1 LNHNV, CDR2 YYDKDF (reference sequence). This CDR3 is built from 14 residues. Deletions cut 4 bases from V and 4 bases from J, with 10 bases between. The CDR3 region is CATSNGGGTGELFF. The CDR3 DNA reads as TGTGCCACCAGCAACGGGGGCGGCACCGGGGAGCTGTTTTTT.

The chain uses TRBV5-1 and TRBJ2-7; 7 bases align to TRBD2. V lost 4 bases to trimming and J lost 6 bases; unmatched junction nucleotides: 7. The CDR3 runs to 13 residues. CDR1 and CDR2 (germline): SGHRS, YFSETQ. This CDR3 is CASSPRDYGEQYF. CDR3 sequence (DNA): TGCGCCAGCAGCCCAAGGGACTACGGCGAGCAGTACTTC.

CDR3 protein: CSVEESEYNEQFF. For the CDR3, the DNA is TGCAGCGTTGAAGAAAGTGAGTACAATGAGCAGTTCTTC. V gene TRBV29-1 combines with J gene TRBJ2-1, with no clear D. Germline lookup yields CDR1 SQVTM and CDR2 ANQGSEA. The CDR3 is 13 amino acids. The V end was cut by 0 bases, the J end by 4 bases, with 7 bases between.

The genes are TRBV19 and TRBJ2-1; TRBD1 agrees at 11 bases. Germline V CDR1 and CDR2: LNHDA, SQIVND (reference sequence). This CDR3 is 16 amino acids long. The V gene end was trimmed by 3 bases and the J gene end by 8 bases; junction bases not matched to a gene: 9. The CDR3 loop is CASSIRPGQGVYEQFF. In DNA, the CDR3 is TGTGCCAGTAGTATTCGCCCGGGACAGGGGGTATATGAGCAGTTCTTC.

Concerning this clone itself: The sample holds other DNA sequences that translate to the same CDR3. The rearrangement joins TRBV28 to TRBJ1-4; D is unresolved. V lost 6 bases and J 8 bases, leaving 7 bases between the germline ends. From germline, CDR1 is MDHEN and CDR2 SYDVKM. The CDR3 length is 11 residues. The CDR3 DNA reads TGTGCCAGCAGCTTCGGAGAAAAACTGTTTTTT. Translating it yields CASSFGEKLFF.

This clone was detected a few times. The chain employs TRBV18 and TRBJ2-6; no reliable D call. The CDR3 is 17 residues long. V was cut by 6 bases and J by 2 bases, with 17 bases left in between. Germline CDR1 reads KGHSH; CDR2 reads LQKENI. CDR3 sequence reads: CASSQMKSSAGANVLTF. The CDR3 DNA reads TGTGCCAGCTCCCAGATGAAGTCCTCGGCTGGGGCCAACGTCCTGACTTTC.